This TCR beta chain was obtained from a study of blood T cell repertoires in COVID-19. In the study overall: COVID-19 samples from acute and convalescent phases originated in the United States, Italy and Spain. PBMCs, B-cell-depleted T cells, or T cells were the source of the cDNA or gDNA that made up the material.

In the study's own analysis: Amplified reference gene primers provided the basis for estimating nucleated cell counts. Method: immunoSEQ multiplex PCR; TCRdb's copy keeps in-frame clones and lacks some. That table supplies the V and J calls and clone size; D and trimming were determined from the DNA. This repertoire shows more than 95,000 clones, 88% found once; its top ten account for around 7.3%. The CDR3 runs to 15 residues. Trimming took 5 bases from V and 10 from J; bases not matched to a gene: 13. The germline gives CDR1 SSHAT, CDR2 FNYEAQ (reference sequence). This clonotype originated in a man aged 50-60 years with acute or convalescent COVID-19. The chain joins TRBV7-7 to TRBJ1-2; 10 positions match TRBD1. The sequencing input was peripheral blood. The CDR3, as DNA: TGTGCCAGCAGCCCGTTAACGGGGACAGGGGATGACTACACCTTC. As protein: CASSPLTGTGDDYTF.